The 28 T cell receptor beta chains listed next were all sequenced from one sample in a study of blood T cell repertoires in COVID-19. Data came from immunoSEQ multiplex PCR; TCRdb stores just in-frame clones and leaves some out. The table shows approximately 210,000 clones, with approximately 82% occurring only once. Sequenced material: peripheral blood. These receptors came from a man aged 50-59 years with active or convalescent COVID-19.

V and J are TRBV7-9 and TRBJ1-2; the D gene is possibly TRBD1 (5 bases). Per germline, CDR1 SEHNR and CDR2 FQNEAQ (reference sequence). The CDR3 covers 13 residues. Trimming cost V 5 bases and J 8 bases, with 15 bases left between them. The CDR3: CASSDPSGEGYTF. The CDR3 nucleotides read TGTGCCAGCAGCGACCCCTCGGGGGAGGGCTACACCTTC.

The rearrangement joins TRBV4-2 to TRBJ2-7, with TRBD2 matching over 9 bases. The CDR3 loop spans 16 amino acids. Germline V gene data show CDR1 as LGHNA and CDR2 as YNFKEQ. J lost 5 bases, V lost 0 bases, and 8 bases had no gene match. CDR3 in DNA: TGTGCCAGCAGCCAAGAGGCCAGTCTAGCGGGAAACGAGCAGTACTTC. Translation gives CASSQEASLAGNEQYF.

V gene TRBV28 combines with J gene TRBJ2-7, with TRBD1 identical over 10 bases. The CDR3 is 15 amino acids. V trimming: 8 bases; J trimming: 5 bases; junction bases outside the gene matches: 12. CDR1 and CDR2 from the germline V gene are MDHEN and SYDVKM. The DNA for the CDR3 is TGTGCCAGCCTTGGGGCTGCTGGGACAGGGGACGAGCAGTACTTC. Amino acid sequence: CASLGAAGTGDEQYF. The complete variable domain, with remaining parts taken from reference TRBV28 and TRBJ2-7, reads DVKVTQSSRYLVKRTGEKVFLECVQDMDHENMFWYRQDPGLGLRLIYFSYDVKMKEKGDIPEGYSVSREKKERFSLILESASTNQTSMYLCASLGAAGTGDEQYFGPGTRLTVT.

The rearrangement joins TRBV7-2 to TRBJ2-1, with 9 bases matching TRBD2. The CDR3 totals 15 residues. CDR1 is SGHTA, CDR2 FQGNSA, per germline. Germline trimming cut 5 bases from V and 5 bases from J; bases unmatched to any gene: 7. The CDR3 DNA sequence: TGTGCCAGCAGCAAAAGCGGGAGGTTCGACAATGAGCAGTTCTTC. It codes for CASSKSGRFDNEQFF.

The rearrangement joins TRBV7-6 to TRBJ2-7, with 9 bases that match TRBD2. V dropped 1 base and J dropped 3; count of bases not matched to a gene: 7. The CDR3 runs 16 residues. CDR1 and CDR2 (germline): SGHVS, FNYEAQ. CDR3 sequence: CASSLVAGEGLYEQYF. The CDR3 nucleotides are TGTGCCAGCAGCTTAGTAGCGGGAGAGGGACTCTACGAGCAGTACTTC.

The chain is built from TRBV28 and TRBJ1-1; TRBD1 agrees at 10 bases. The CDR3 extends over 17 amino acids. The germline V gene has CDR1 MDHEN and CDR2 SYDVKM. J was trimmed by 1 base and V by 6 bases; bases with no gene match: 11. The CDR3 nucleotides are TGTGCCAGCAGCCCACCGGGACAGGGGATTTCGAACACTGAAGCTTTCTTT. It specifies CASSPPGQGISNTEAFF.

The chain's CDR3 is CATQGLNYGYTF. CDR3 sequence (DNA): TGTGCCACCCAGGGGCTCAACTATGGCTACACCTTC. The chain couples TRBV19 to TRBJ1-2; the D gene is possibly TRBD1 (6 bases). The V end lost 10 bases, the J end lost 2 bases, and 11 bases lay between the germline ends. The CDR3 extends over 12 amino acids. The germline V gene has CDR1 LNHDA and CDR2 SQIVND (reference sequence).

In its sample, this clone was seen once. V gene TRBV5-1 combines with J gene TRBJ2-1; 9 bases match TRBD1. Germline loops: CDR1 SGHRS, CDR2 YFSETQ. J gave up 2 bases and V 4 bases, and 4 bases lay outside the gene matches. The CDR3 contains 15 residues. CDR3 bases: TGCGCCAGCAGCAAATGGACAGGGGCCTACAATGAGCAGTTCTTC. This encodes CASSKWTGAYNEQFF.

The V gene is TRBV19, the J gene TRBJ1-5; the D gene is possibly TRBD1 (5 bases). The CDR3 spans 13 residues. V gave up 3 bases and J gave up 5 bases, with 8 bases separating them. Looked up from germline, CDR1 is LNHDA and CDR2 is SQIVND (reference sequence). The CDR3 region is CASSMQGYQPQHF. The CDR3 DNA reads as TGTGCCAGTAGTATGCAGGGATATCAGCCCCAGCATTTT.

This chain joins TRBV4-1 and TRBJ2-3; D ambiguous. Germline CDR1 and CDR2: MGHRA and YSYEKL. V was pared by 4 bases and J by 5 bases, with 13 bases between. This CDR3 comprises 14 residues. The CDR3 sequence is CASSRLAEQDTQYF. DNA of the CDR3: TGCGCCAGCAGCCGGTTAGCTGAACAAGATACGCAGTATTTT.

This clone was picked up one time. The rearrangement uses TRBV5-6 and TRBJ1-3; D is unresolved. Germline values: CDR1 SGHDT, CDR2 YYEEEE. Trimming removed 7 bases at V and 3 bases at J, with 8 bases between. The CDR3 is made up of 12 amino acids. For the CDR3, the DNA is TGTGCCAGCGGGAGGAATGGAAACACCATATATTTT. Residues: CASGRNGNTIYF.

This chain joins TRBV29-1 and TRBJ1-2; D gene ambiguous. Germline CDR1 SQVTM, CDR2 ANQGSEA. V dropped 4 bases and J dropped 8 bases, with 17 bases sitting between them. The length of the CDR3 is 13 residues. The CDR3 bases are TGCAGCGTTGGTCCCAAGGCCTCAGGAGGCTACACCTTC. Its protein product is CSVGPKASGGYTF.

V is TRBV19 and J is TRBJ1-5, with D unclear. Germline CDR1 and CDR2: LNHDA and SQIVND (reference sequence). The CDR3 is 16 residues long. V was pared by 1 base and J by 3 bases, with 13 bases between. The CDR3 sequence is CASSIAAGTANQPQHF. The CDR3 DNA is TGTGCCAGTAGTATAGCAGCGGGTACAGCCAATCAGCCCCAGCATTTT.

This clone has just a few counts. The rearrangement joins TRBV11-3 to TRBJ2-1; 16 nucleotides match TRBD2. V lost 4 bases, J lost 9 bases, and 9 bases stayed unmatched. The germline V gene has CDR1 SGHNT and CDR2 YENEEA. CDR3 length: 17 residues. CDR3 sequence: CASSSGLAGGFLGEQFF. DNA for the CDR3: TGTGCCAGCAGCTCGGGACTAGCGGGAGGGTTTCTAGGTGAGCAGTTCTTC.

This clone was counted many times. V gene TRBV21-1 combines with J gene TRBJ2-7; TRBD1, as called in the table, went unchecked against the DNA. TRBV21-1 is deemed a pseudogene. The CDR3 runs to 14 residues. The CDR3 is CASSKGQEPYEQYF. CDR3 coding DNA: TGTGCCAGCAGCAAAGGACAGGAACCCTACGAGCAGTACTTC.

The chain is built from TRBV19 and TRBJ2-2; 7 nucleotides match TRBD1. The germline V gene encodes CDR1 LNHDA and CDR2 SQIVND (reference sequence). J was trimmed by 6 bases and V by 6 bases; bases with no gene match: 10. The CDR3 totals 15 residues. As DNA, the CDR3 is TGTGCCAGTAGCTTCTCACAGGGGTCGGCCGGGGAGCTGTTTTTT. Amino acids: CASSFSQGSAGELFF.

The V and J genes are TRBV10-3 and TRBJ2-7, with TRBD1 matching over 7 bases. V shed 6 bases, J shed 5 bases, and the junction held 7 bases outside the gene matches. Germline CDR1 reads ENHRY; CDR2 reads SYGVKD. CDR3 length: 13 amino acids. Written as DNA, the CDR3 is TGTGCCATCAGGACCTCGGGGACAGACGAGCAGTACTTC. Encoded protein: CAIRTSGTDEQYF.

This sequence joins TRBV7-9 and TRBJ2-7; D is perhaps TRBD1 (6 bases). V gave up 3 bases and J gave up 2 bases, with 14 bases separating them. Looked up from germline, CDR1 is SEHNR and CDR2 is FQNEAQ (reference sequence). The length of the CDR3 is 15 residues. The CDR3 sequence: CASSFGRGQTYEQYF. CDR3 in DNA: TGTGCCAGCAGCTTCGGCCGCGGACAGACCTACGAGCAGTACTTC.

This rearrangement joins TRBV11-2 to TRBJ2-3; D is perhaps TRBD2 (7 bases). Per germline, CDR1 SGHAT and CDR2 FQNNGV. Trimming stripped 2 bases from V and 2 bases from J, with 11 bases between. CDR3 size: 15 residues. As DNA, the CDR3 is TGTGCCAGCAGCTTAAGGGGGGGATACACAGATACGCAGTATTTT. Translating gives CASSLRGGYTDTQYF.

This sequence joins TRBV29-1 and TRBJ2-1; 11 nucleotides line up with TRBD2. There are 15 residues in the CDR3. J was trimmed by 6 bases and V by 6 bases; bases with no gene match: 10. CDR1 and CDR2 (germline): SQVTM, ANQGSEA. The CDR3 coding sequence is TGCAGCGTCCAGACAAGACTAGCGGGGATCAATGAGCAGTTCTTC. As protein: CSVQTRLAGINEQFF.

This chain joins TRBV4-3 and TRBJ2-5; D not certain. The CDR3 contains 13 residues. CDR1 and CDR2 from the germline V gene are LGHNA and YSLEER. V was shortened by 0 bases and J by 2 bases, with 4 bases between the two germline ends. The CDR3 bases are TGCGCCAGCAGCCAAGACAGACAAGAGACCCAGTACTTC. Translating gives CASSQDRQETQYF.

This clone was seen more than once but under ten times. The chain uses TRBV18 and TRBJ2-7; the match to TRBD2 covers 10 bases. Trimming removed 3 bases from V and 5 bases from J; junction bases left unmatched: 4. The CDR3 is made up of 14 amino acids. CDR1 and CDR2 from the germline V gene are KGHSH and LQKENI. The CDR3 DNA follows: TGTGCCAGCTCACCGGGACTAGCGAACGACGAGCAGTACTTC. Protein sequence: CASSPGLANDEQYF. Combining the CDR3 with reference TRBV18 and TRBJ2-7 gives the whole variable domain NAGVMQNPRHLVRRRGQEARLRCSPMKGHSHVYWYRQLPEEGLKFMVYLQKENIIDESGMPKERFSAEFPKEGPSILRIQQVVRGDSAAYFCASSPGLANDEQYFGPGTRLTVT.

This clone occurred once. The rearrangement links TRBV28 to TRBJ2-3; 8 bases match TRBD2. CDR3 length equals 15 residues. Germline assignment: CDR1 MDHEN and CDR2 SYDVKM. The V gene end was trimmed by 7 bases and the J gene end by 3 bases; junction bases not matched to a gene: 9. CDR3 bases: TGTGCCAGCACCCCCGGGGGGGGCCTGACAGATACGCAGTATTTT. It yields the protein CASTPGGGLTDTQYF.

V and J are TRBV14 and TRBJ1-1; 8 nucleotides agree with TRBD1. Germline lookup yields CDR1 SGHDN and CDR2 FVKESK. The junction had 3 bases not matched to a gene; V was cut back by 4 bases and J by 2 bases. The CDR3 consists of 14 residues. Here the CDR3 DNA reads TGTGCCAGCAGCCTCGGACAGGGAAACACTGAAGCTTTCTTT. It codes for CASSLGQGNTEAFF.

The J gene is TRBJ1-2, the V gene TRBV6-6, with D perhaps TRBD1 (5 bases). CDR1 is MNHNY, CDR2 SVGAGI, per germline (reference sequence). Trimming pared 4 bases from V and 4 bases from J, leaving 13 bases between. CDR3 length: 14 amino acids. Here the CDR3 reads CASSFPRGSYGYTF. CDR3 coding DNA: TGTGCCAGCAGTTTCCCTAGGGGAAGCTATGGCTACACCTTC.

This clone has only a few counts. The chain combines TRBV12-3 or TRBV12-4 with TRBJ1-5; a possible D gene is TRBD1 (5 bases). Between the trimmed V and J ends, which lost 5 bases and 6 bases, there was a span of 11 bases. This CDR3 spans 13 amino acids. The CDR3 DNA reads as TGTGCCAGCAGTCTGACAGCCAGTCAGCCCCAGCATTTT. Its protein product is CASSLTASQPQHF.

The chain recombines TRBV6-5 with TRBJ2-7; TRBD1 is a possible D gene (6 bases). The germline V and J ends were trimmed by 5 bases and 0 bases, with 11 bases remaining between them. The germline V gene has CDR1 MNHEY and CDR2 SVGAGI. There are 14 residues in the CDR3. DNA of the CDR3: TGTGCCAGCAGTACGACAGGTAGCTCCTACGAGCAGTACTTC. Its protein product is CASSTTGSSYEQYF.

This clone was seen only once. The chain has TRBV23-1 and TRBJ2-7, with 7 bases that match TRBD1. TRBV23-1 is flagged as an ORF with uncertain function. The CDR3 loop spans 14 amino acids. Trimming at V came to 6 bases and at J to 1 base, leaving 6 bases not matched to a gene. CDR3 in amino acids: CASRETGISYEQYF. The CDR3 coding sequence is TGCGCCAGCAGGGAGACAGGGATTTCCTACGAGCAGTACTTC.